The rows below give T cell receptor beta chains drawn from one sample of a study of cytomegalovirus exposure and HLA in healthy donors. The protocol was immunoSEQ multiplex PCR, while the TCRdb copy is restricted to in-frame clones and leaves out a portion. Among roughly 350,000 clones, roughly 89% were seen once, and the ten largest hold over 0.8%. The specimen sequenced was PBMCs. The receptor set was obtained from a young woman in good health and CMV-seronegative. The CDR3 runs from the conserved cysteine through the conserved F or W. Each record gives: J gene, V gene, D gene, CDR3 protein. The D gene is left open where the match is weak.

>TRBJ2-7|TRBV19|TRBD1
CASSTTTGRPYEQYF
>TRBJ2-5|TRBV29-1|TRBD1
CSVVTSGTGGGETQYF
>TRBJ1-2|TRBV4-1|-
CASSPGTTFGGYTF
>TRBJ2-7|TRBV18|TRBD2
CASSPRDYTYEQYF
>TRBJ2-5|TRBV25-1|TRBD2
CASSGLAGIQETQYF
>TRBJ2-7|TRBV7-2|-
CASSLVFAQGGEQYF
>TRBJ1-4|TRBV27|-
CASSLPTGGREKLFF
>TRBJ2-7|TRBV6-5|TRBD1
CASSKGQGAGYEQYF
>TRBJ2-3|TRBV30|-
CAWSRPGTSTDTQYF
>TRBJ1-2|TRBV7-2|TRBD1
CASIPGTDYGYTF
>TRBJ1-1|TRBV27|-
CASSLGQANTEAFF
>TRBJ2-1|TRBV7-3|-
CASSGRVSRIMVEQFF
>TRBJ1-1|TRBV19|TRBD1
CASSGGQTNTEAFF
>TRBJ2-7|TRBV29-1|-
CSVEARGYEQYF
>TRBJ2-1|TRBV4-1|TRBD2
CASSQDRWAGVPNEQFF
>TRBJ2-1|TRBV5-1|TRBD2
CASSLSVGRTNNEQFF
>TRBJ1-4|TRBV9|TRBD1
CASSAAGGPGQLNEKLFF
>TRBJ1-5|TRBV6-5|TRBD1
CASSREGAGQPQHF
>TRBJ2-7|TRBV6-5|TRBD1
CASSRDRGRYYEQYF
>TRBJ1-3|TRBV25-1|-
CASSEVPGSSGNTIYF
>TRBJ2-7|TRBV7-9|-
CASSTLTGGLNEQYF
>TRBJ2-1|TRBV18|TRBD2
CASSPRLAGDSYNEQFF
>TRBJ2-2|TRBV19|-
CASNPSGLTNTGELFF
>TRBJ2-1|TRBV4-2|TRBD2
CASSQDISGRALSYNEQFF
>TRBJ2-1|TRBV9|-
CASSPASGPSYNEQFF
>TRBJ2-7|TRBV15|-
CATSDPGQGLSYEQYF
>TRBJ2-1|TRBV5-1|TRBD2
CASSLLAGEMNEQFF
>TRBJ1-2|TRBV27|TRBD1
CASSSGTGWGANYGYTF
>TRBJ1-3|TRBV19|TRBD1
CASTDRGTGNTIYF
>TRBJ1-1|TRBV5-6|-
CASSLVGALNTEAFF
>TRBJ2-5|TRBV29-1|TRBD2
CSVGLAGGPGWYF
>TRBJ1-1|TRBV2|-
CASSPAGLRNTEAFF
>TRBJ2-1|TRBV9|-
CASSVVELPELGEQFF
>TRBJ2-7|TRBV5-1|TRBD2
CASSLGPSAGATPYEQYF
>TRBJ2-3|TRBV11-1|-
CASSLGQMDTQYF
>TRBJ2-7|TRBV4-1|TRBD2
CASSPIAGGLYEQYF
>TRBJ1-1|TRBV29-1|TRBD1
CSVSYQGANTEAFF
>TRBJ2-7|TRBV6-5|TRBD2
CASRSPSGRAYEQYF
>TRBJ1-1|TRBV6-6|TRBD1
CASRPTGEAFF
>TRBJ1-2|TRBV23-1|-
CASPRGVNYTF
>TRBJ2-1|TRBV19|TRBD1
CASTPPGTDSYNEQFF
>TRBJ2-7|TRBV6-5|-
CASRQGGGLGYEQYF
>TRBJ2-7|TRBV9|TRBD2
CASTRGTSGSYEQYF
>TRBJ2-7|TRBV5-4|TRBD1
CASSSGQTYEQYF
>TRBJ2-5|TRBV4-3|TRBD2
CASSQGGTSLETQYF
>TRBJ2-3|TRBV9|-
CASSLDSPSTDTQYF
>TRBJ2-7|TRBV6-5|-
CASSYHSYSYEQYF
>TRBJ2-1|TRBV5-6|TRBD2
CASSLFSSGSANEQFF